Presented here are 17 T cell receptor beta chains from one specimen sequenced in a study of graft-versus-host responses after intestinal transplantation. Antigens of these TCRs are unknown. TCRdb's table, derived via immunoSEQ multiplex PCR, lists solely in-frame clones and lacks some. Of roughly 110,000 clones listed, around nine tenths are singletons. Here the sequenced sample was unstimulated CD4+ T cells sorted from spleen or lymph node cells, taken before transplant. The receptors come from a human donor who was the organ donor for an intestinal transplant.

The chain combines TRBV19 with TRBJ2-3; D is undetermined. Germline V gene lookup returns CDR1 LNHDA and CDR2 SQIVND (reference sequence). Trimming cost V 3 bases and J 1 base, with 11 bases left between them. This CDR3 is 15 amino acids long. The CDR3 DNA follows: TGTGCCAGTAGTATGGGTCCTATCGGCACAGATACGCAGTATTTT. Translation: CASSMGPIGTDTQYF.

The rearrangement links TRBV19 to TRBJ1-1; D possibly corresponds to TRBD1 (5 bases). V was clipped by 7 bases and J by 2 bases, with 14 bases between them. Germline V gives CDR1 LNHDA, CDR2 SQIVND (reference sequence). The CDR3 length is 14 residues. In DNA, the CDR3 is TGTGCCAGTACCCCGTTCGGGGGAAACACTGAAGCTTTCTTT. This translates into CASTPFGGNTEAFF.

V usage is TRBV27 and J usage is TRBJ2-5; TRBD2 might be the D (6 bases). Germline V gene sequence: CDR1 MNHEY, CDR2 SMNVEV (reference sequence). Trimming took off 5 bases at V and 1 base at J, with 11 bases between the two ends. CDR3 length equals 14 residues. The CDR3 bases are TGTGCCAGCAGTCCATCTAGCGCCCAAGAGACCCAGTACTTC. Translated, it gives CASSPSSAQETQYF.

The V gene is TRBV5-4, the J gene TRBJ1-6; D is ambiguous. The germline V gene encodes CDR1 SGHNT and CDR2 YYREEE (reference sequence). This CDR3 spans 15 amino acids. Trimming cost V 4 bases and J 5 bases, with 13 bases left between them. The CDR3 nucleotides read TGTGCCAGCAGCGTAGACCGCACTAATAATTCACCCCTCCACTTT. It yields the protein CASSVDRTNNSPLHF.

The chain links TRBV5-1 to TRBJ2-3; no firm D call. The germline V gene has CDR1 SGHRS and CDR2 YFSETQ. V lost 0 bases, J lost 4 bases, and 0 bases lay in between. This CDR3 region has 11 residues. CDR3 bases: TGCGCCAGCAGCTTGGCAGATACGCAGTATTTT. This encodes CASSLADTQYF.

This clone is a singleton in its sample. This chain joins TRBV19 and TRBJ2-1; no clear D. Germline V gene sequence: CDR1 LNHDA, CDR2 SQIVND (reference sequence). Trimming stripped 4 bases from V and 9 bases from J, with 13 bases between. The CDR3 is made up of 13 amino acids. The CDR3 region is CASSTKIGREQFF. For the CDR3, the DNA is TGTGCCAGTAGTACAAAAATAGGTCGTGAGCAGTTCTTC.

The V call is TRBV5-4, the J call TRBJ2-3, with D possibly being TRBD2 (6 bases). V was shortened by 4 bases and J by 8 bases, with 8 bases between the two germline ends. Germline V gene lookup returns CDR1 SGHNT and CDR2 YYREEE (reference sequence). The CDR3 is 11 amino acids. Here the CDR3 DNA reads TGTGCCAGCAGCGCCGGGGGTACGCAGTATTTT. It encodes CASSAGGTQYF.

This clone was detected once. The chain employs TRBV5-8 and TRBJ1-5, with no clear D. Germline V gene lookup returns CDR1 SGHTS and CDR2 YDEGEE. The V gene lost 5 bases and the J gene lost 0 bases, with 12 bases spanning the gap. This CDR3 is 15 amino acids long. The CDR3, as DNA: TGTGCCAGCAGTTTCGCGGGTTATAGCAATCAGCCCCAGCATTTT. This translates into CASSFAGYSNQPQHF.

The chain employs TRBV11-2 and TRBJ2-2, with D uncertain. This CDR3 spans 16 amino acids. V lost 0 bases, J lost 3 bases, and 11 bases lay in between. Per germline, CDR1 SGHAT and CDR2 FQNNGV. The CDR3 spells CASSLEGYPDTGELFF. In nucleotides, the CDR3 is TGTGCCAGCAGCTTAGAGGGGTACCCTGACACCGGGGAGCTGTTTTTT.

V is TRBV19 and J is TRBJ2-7; TRBD2 matches 7 bases. V lost 5 bases, J lost 4 bases, and 5 bases stayed unmatched. CDR3 length: 13 residues. CDR1 is LNHDA and CDR2 is SQIVND in the germline V gene (reference sequence). CDR3 coding DNA: TGTGCCAGTAGTGGGCGCGGGAGATACGAGCAGTACTTC. The encoded protein is CASSGRGRYEQYF.

This rearrangement joins TRBV2 to TRBJ2-1; TRBD2 agrees at 9 bases. The CDR3 length is 16 residues. In germline, CDR1 is SNHLY, CDR2 FYNNEI. The J segment lost 4 bases and the V segment lost 1 base, leaving 5 bases of the junction unmatched. The CDR3 protein is CASSEDPSGAYNEQFF. The CDR3 DNA is TGTGCCAGCAGTGAAGATCCTAGCGGGGCTTACAATGAGCAGTTCTTC.

This chain uses TRBV2 with TRBJ1-2; the D gene is possibly TRBD1 (6 bases). Trimming took off 6 bases at V and 4 bases at J, with 12 bases between the two ends. CDR1 SNHLY and CDR2 FYNNEI come from the germline V gene. The CDR3 sequence is 13 residues long. The CDR3 region is CASRVQGVYGYTF. CDR3 DNA: TGTGCCAGCAGAGTACAGGGTGTCTATGGCTACACCTTC.

The chain employs TRBV5-1 and TRBJ2-6, with D unresolved. Germline lookup yields CDR1 SGHRS and CDR2 YFSETQ. This CDR3 has 13 amino acids. V lost 7 bases, J lost 2 bases, and 7 bases lay in between. The CDR3 nucleotides read TGCGCCAGCTACGACACTGGGGCCAACGTCCTGACTTTC. This gives the protein CASYDTGANVLTF.

This clone was recorded once. The rearrangement uses TRBV6-5 and TRBJ2-7, with D perhaps TRBD2 (6 bases). The CDR3 runs 14 residues. Trimming shortened V by 5 bases and J by 2 bases, and 13 bases separated the two germline ends. Germline CDR1 and CDR2: MNHEY and SVGAGI. The CDR3 loop reads CASSDPTSPYEQYF. CDR3 DNA: TGTGCCAGCAGTGACCCCACTAGCCCCTACGAGCAGTACTTC.

This clone was counted between two and nine times. This chain links TRBV6-5 with TRBJ2-7; TRBD2 aligns across 9 bases. The germline CDR1 and CDR2 sequences are MNHEY and SVGAGI. V shed 2 bases and J 0 bases; nucleotides not matched to a gene: 2. The CDR3 length is 15 residues. The CDR3 reads CASSYSGRSSYEQYF. DNA for the CDR3: TGTGCCAGCAGTTACAGCGGGAGGTCCTCCTACGAGCAGTACTTC.

The rearrangement joins TRBV14 to TRBJ2-5; 12 bases are a match to TRBD2. V dropped 4 bases and J dropped 5; count of bases not matched to a gene: 8. This CDR3 is 16 amino acids long. Looked up from germline, CDR1 is SGHDN and CDR2 is FVKESK. The CDR3 coding sequence is TGTGCCAGCAGCCGGACTAGCGGGACAACCGCTGAGACCCAGTACTTC. Amino acids: CASSRTSGTTAETQYF.

This rearrangement joins TRBV7-2 to TRBJ1-4, with 9 bases matching TRBD1. Germline CDR1 SGHTA, CDR2 FQGNSA. V lost 3 bases to trimming and J lost 7 bases; unmatched junction nucleotides: 9. This CDR3 is built from 16 residues. The CDR3 nucleotides read TGTGCCAGCAGCTTCCGCCGGACAGGGGCGGGTGAAAAACTGTTTTTT. Encoded protein: CASSFRRTGAGEKLFF.